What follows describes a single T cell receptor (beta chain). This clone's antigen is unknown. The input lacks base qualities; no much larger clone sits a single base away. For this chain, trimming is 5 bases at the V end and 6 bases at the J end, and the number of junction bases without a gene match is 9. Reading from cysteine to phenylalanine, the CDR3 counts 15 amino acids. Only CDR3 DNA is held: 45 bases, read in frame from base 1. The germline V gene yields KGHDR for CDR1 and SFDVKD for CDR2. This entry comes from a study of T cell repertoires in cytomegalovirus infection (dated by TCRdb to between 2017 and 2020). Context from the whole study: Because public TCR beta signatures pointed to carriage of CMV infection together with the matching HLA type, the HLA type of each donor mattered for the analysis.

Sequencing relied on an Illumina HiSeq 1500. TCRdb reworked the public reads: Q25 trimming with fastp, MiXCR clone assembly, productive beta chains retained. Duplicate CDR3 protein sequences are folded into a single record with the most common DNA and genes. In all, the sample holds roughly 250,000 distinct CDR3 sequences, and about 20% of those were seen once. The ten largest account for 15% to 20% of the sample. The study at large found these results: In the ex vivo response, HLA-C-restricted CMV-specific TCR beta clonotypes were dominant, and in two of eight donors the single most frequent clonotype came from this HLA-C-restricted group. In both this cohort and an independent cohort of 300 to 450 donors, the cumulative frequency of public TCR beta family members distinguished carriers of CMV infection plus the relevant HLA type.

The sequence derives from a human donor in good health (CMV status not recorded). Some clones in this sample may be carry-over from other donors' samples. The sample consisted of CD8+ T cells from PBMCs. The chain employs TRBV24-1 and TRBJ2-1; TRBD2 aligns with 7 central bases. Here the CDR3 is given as CATSARPAGRNEQFF. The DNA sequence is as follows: TGTGCCACCAGTGCCCGCCCAGCGGGGCGCAATGAGCAGTTCTTC.